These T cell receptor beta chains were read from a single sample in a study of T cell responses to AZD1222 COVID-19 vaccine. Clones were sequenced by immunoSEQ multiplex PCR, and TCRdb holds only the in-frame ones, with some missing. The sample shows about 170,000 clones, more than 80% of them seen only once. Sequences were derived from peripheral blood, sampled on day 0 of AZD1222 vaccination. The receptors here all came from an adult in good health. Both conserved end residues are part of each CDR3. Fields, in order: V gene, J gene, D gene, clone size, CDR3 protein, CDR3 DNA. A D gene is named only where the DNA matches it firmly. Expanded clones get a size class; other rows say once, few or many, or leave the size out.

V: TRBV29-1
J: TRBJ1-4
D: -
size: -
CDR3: CSVSEPATNEKLFF
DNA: TGCAGCGTATCAGAGCCTGCAACTAATGAAAAACTGTTTTTT

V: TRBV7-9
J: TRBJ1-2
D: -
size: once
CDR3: CASSVDYGYTF
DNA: TGTGCCAGCAGCGTTGATTATGGCTACACCTTC

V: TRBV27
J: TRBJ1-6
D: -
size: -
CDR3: CASSFSGSPLHF
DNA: TGTGCCAGCAGTTTCTCTGGATCACCCCTCCACTTT

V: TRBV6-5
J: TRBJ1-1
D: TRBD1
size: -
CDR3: CASRPQGANTEAFF
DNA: TGTGCCAGCAGGCCTCAGGGGGCGAACACTGAAGCTTTCTTT

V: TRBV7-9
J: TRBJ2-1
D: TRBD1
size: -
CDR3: CASSHLTGVGDEQFF
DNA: TGTGCCAGCAGCCACTTGACAGGGGTAGGGGATGAGCAGTTCTTC

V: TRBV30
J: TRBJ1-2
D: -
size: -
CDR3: CAWSRPPESGYTF
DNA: TGTGCCTGGAGTAGACCTCCAGAGAGTGGCTACACCTTC

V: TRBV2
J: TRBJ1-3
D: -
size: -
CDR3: CASSRLTSGNTIYF
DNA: TGTGCCAGCAGCAGACTAACGTCTGGAAACACCATATATTTT

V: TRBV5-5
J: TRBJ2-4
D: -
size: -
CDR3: CASSSTNIQYF
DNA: TGTGCCAGCAGTAGCACTAACATTCAGTACTTC

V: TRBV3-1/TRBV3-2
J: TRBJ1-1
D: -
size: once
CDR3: CASSQGYWDIEAFF
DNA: TGTGCCAGCAGCCAAGGTTACTGGGATATTGAAGCTTTCTTT

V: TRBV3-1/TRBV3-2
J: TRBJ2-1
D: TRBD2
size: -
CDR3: CASSHDNPRTSGDRNEQFF
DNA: TGTGCCAGCAGCCATGACAACCCTAGGACTAGCGGGGATAGAAATGAGCAGTTCTTC

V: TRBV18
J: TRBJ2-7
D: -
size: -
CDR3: CASSPRGSYEQYF
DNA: TGTGCCAGCTCACCACGGGGGAGCTACGAGCAGTACTTC

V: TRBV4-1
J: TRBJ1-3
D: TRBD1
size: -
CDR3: CASSLMGTGGSGNTIYF
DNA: TGCGCCAGCAGTCTGATGGGGACAGGGGGCTCTGGAAACACCATATATTTT

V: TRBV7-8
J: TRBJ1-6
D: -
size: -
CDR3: CASSLDRLINSPLHF
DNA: TGTGCCAGCAGCTTAGATAGGTTGATTAATTCACCCCTCCACTTT

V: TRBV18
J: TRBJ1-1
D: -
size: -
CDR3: CASSPGRNTEAFF
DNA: TGTGCCAGCTCACCAGGAAGAAACACTGAAGCTTTCTTT

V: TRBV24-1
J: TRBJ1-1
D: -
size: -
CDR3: CARGNTEAFF
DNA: TGTGCACGCGGGAACACTGAAGCTTTCTTT

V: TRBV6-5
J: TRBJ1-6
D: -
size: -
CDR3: CASSYVFTGRDSPLHF
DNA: TGTGCCAGCAGTTACGTTTTCACAGGCCGTGATTCACCCCTCCACTTT